The 20 T cell receptor beta chains listed next were all sequenced from one sample in a study of T-cell reconstitution after alpha-beta-depleted transplantation in children. Unique molecular identifiers were used in preparing the TCRbeta library. TCRdb itself ran the PCR reads through MiXCR, one entry per CDR3 protein. The sample yields some 500,000 distinct CDR3 sequences, about 17% seen once. Sequencing was performed on PBMCs from the stem cell graft donor, taken from the stem cell graft. The receptors were gathered from a human donor who donated a stem cell graft to a child with acute lymphoblastic leukemia.

This clonotype came up a few times. V gene TRBV4-1 combines with J gene TRBJ2-7, with 8 nucleotides matching TRBD2. Trimming at V came to 1 base and at J to 3 bases, leaving 8 bases not matched to a gene. Germline CDR1 is MGHRA and CDR2 is YSYEKL. The CDR3 is 16 residues long. CDR3 loop: CASSQVWTSSDYEQYF. CDR3 in DNA: TGCGCCAGCAGCCAAGTCTGGACTAGCAGTGACTACGAGCAGTACTTC.

The chain joins TRBV5-5 to TRBJ1-1; D remains ambiguous. The length of the CDR3 is 14 residues. The V end was cut by 4 bases, the J end by 0 bases, with 10 bases between. Germline CDR1 SGHKS, CDR2 YYEKEE (reference sequence). CDR3 coding DNA: TGTGCCAGCAGCGCCTTTCCAATGAACACTGAAGCTTTCTTT. Translation: CASSAFPMNTEAFF.

V usage is TRBV10-3 and J usage is TRBJ2-7, with D perhaps given as TRBD1 or TRBD2 (6 bases each). This CDR3 region has 15 residues. CDR1 is ENHRY, CDR2 SYGVKD, per germline. Trimming shortened V by 5 bases and J by 3 bases, and 17 bases separated the two germline ends. In nucleotides, the CDR3 is TGTGCCATCAGTCCTCGGGACAAGGGAGGCTACGAGCAGTACTTC. Translating it yields CAISPRDKGGYEQYF.

CDR3 sequence (DNA): TGCGCCAGCAGCTTCGAACCAGGGATCACGGGAGGCTACACCTTC. As protein: CASSFEPGITGGYTF. The genes are TRBV5-1 and TRBJ1-2; a possible D gene is TRBD1 (5 bases). Germline assignment: CDR1 SGHRS and CDR2 YFSETQ. This CDR3 comprises 15 residues. V was trimmed by 2 bases and J by 8 bases, leaving 19 bases between them.

This clonotype was observed a few times. The genes are TRBV5-1 and TRBJ2-2, with 11 bases lining up with TRBD2. Germline V gene lookup returns CDR1 SGHRS and CDR2 YFSETQ. The CDR3 has 18 residues. The V gene end was trimmed by 0 bases and the J gene end by 7 bases; junction bases not matched to a gene: 11. The CDR3 loop reads CASSLALAGVVGVGELFF. The CDR3 nucleotides are TGCGCCAGCAGCTTGGCACTAGCGGGAGTAGTCGGAGTCGGGGAGCTGTTTTTT.

This chain uses TRBV7-9 with TRBJ2-1, with D unclear. In germline, CDR1 is SEHNR, CDR2 FQNEAQ (reference sequence). V was clipped by 5 bases and J by 6 bases, with 8 bases between them. This CDR3 comprises 12 residues. Here the CDR3 reads CASSEASNEQFF. The CDR3 coding sequence is TGTGCCAGCAGCGAGGCATCCAATGAGCAGTTCTTC.

This clonotype turned up a few times. V usage is TRBV20-1 and J usage is TRBJ2-3; the match to TRBD1 covers 9 bases. Per the germline V gene, CDR1 is DFQATT and CDR2 is SNEGSKA (reference sequence). Trimming removed 1 base from V and 11 bases from J; junction bases left unmatched: 16. The CDR3 totals 16 residues. The CDR3 DNA follows: TGCAGTGCTAGAGGGGGACAGGGTACCCCATGGGAGGAGCAGTATTTT. Amino acid sequence: CSARGGQGTPWEEQYF.

V and J are TRBV7-2 and TRBJ2-3; 8 positions match TRBD2. CDR3 length: 13 residues. With V trimmed by 6 bases and J by 6 bases, 5 bases remained unmatched. The germline V gene encodes CDR1 SGHTA and CDR2 FQGNSA. The DNA of the CDR3 is TGTGCCAGCAGGCCTAGCGGGTCCGATACGCAGTATTTT. Translated, it gives CASRPSGSDTQYF.

The V call is TRBV10-3, the J call TRBJ2-3, with D unclear. The CDR3 length is 13 residues. V dropped 3 bases and J dropped 0 bases, with 4 bases sitting between them. Germline CDR1 reads ENHRY; CDR2 reads SYGVKD. CDR3 in amino acids: CAISDRSTDTQYF. In DNA form, the CDR3 reads TGTGCCATCAGTGACAGGAGCACAGATACGCAGTATTTT.

The rearrangement links TRBV5-1 to TRBJ2-5, with 10 nucleotides matching TRBD1. The CDR3 runs 17 residues. The germline V gene has CDR1 SGHRS and CDR2 YFSETQ. V lost 2 bases, J lost 6 bases, and 13 bases stayed unmatched. CDR3 sequence (DNA): TGCGCCAGCAGCTTAATTTGGGACAGGGGCCCAACAAAGACCCAGTACTTC. Protein product: CASSLIWDRGPTKTQYF.

V usage is TRBV10-1 and J usage is TRBJ2-6, with no clear D. This CDR3 is 16 amino acids long. The germline V and J ends were trimmed by 2 bases and 4 bases, with 12 bases remaining between them. Germline V gene data show CDR1 as WNHNN and CDR2 as SYGVQD (reference sequence). The CDR3 spells CASSEDRCTGANVLTF. The CDR3 bases are TGCGCCAGCAGTGAGGACCGGTGTACGGGGGCCAACGTCCTGACTTTC.

The chain links TRBV5-1 to TRBJ2-5, with D maybe TRBD1 (5 bases). Germline-derived CDR1 and CDR2 are SGHRS and YFSETQ. Trimming cost V 5 bases and J 2 bases, with 13 bases left between them. CDR3 size: 14 residues. The CDR3 bases are TGCGCCAGCAGTCGACAGCTAATTCAAGAGACCCAGTACTTC. This sequence encodes CASSRQLIQETQYF.

V and J are TRBV5-1 and TRBJ2-7; 13 nucleotides line up with TRBD2. The V gene's germline CDR1 is SGHRS and CDR2 YFSETQ. The V and J ends lost 2 bases and 5 bases, in that order; junction bases with no gene match: 7. The CDR3 covers 16 residues. The CDR3 is CASSFGLAGAGDEQYF. The CDR3 DNA follows: TGCGCCAGCAGCTTCGGACTAGCGGGAGCAGGTGACGAGCAGTACTTC. Supplemented by reference TRBV5-1 and TRBJ2-7, the full variable domain reads KAGVTQTPRYLIKTRGQQVTLSCSPISGHRSVSWYQQTPGQGLQFLFEYFSETQRNKGNFPGRFSGRQFSNSRSEMNVSTLELGDSALYLCASSFGLAGAGDEQYFGPGTRLTVT.

This clonotype was found a few times. The chain carries TRBV20-1 and TRBJ2-7, with TRBD1 identical over 8 bases. Germline lookup yields CDR1 DFQATT and CDR2 SNEGSKA (reference sequence). CDR3 length: 16 amino acids. Trimming took 0 bases from V and 4 from J; bases not matched to a gene: 11. The CDR3 reads CSARDSRQGAIYEQYF. CDR3 DNA: TGCAGTGCTAGAGATTCGCGCCAGGGGGCTATATACGAGCAGTACTTC.

V and J are TRBV7-2 and TRBJ1-2; possibly TRBD1 for D (5 bases). The V end lost 2 bases, the J end lost 0 bases, and 13 bases lay between the germline ends. This CDR3 spans 16 amino acids. Germline V CDR1 and CDR2: SGHTA, FQGNSA. The CDR3 protein is CASSLLPGRPNYGYTF. CDR3 DNA: TGTGCCAGCAGCTTACTCCCGGGACGGCCTAACTATGGCTACACCTTC. Using reference TRBV7-2 and TRBJ1-2 for the parts outside the CDR3, the full variable domain is GAGVSQSPSNKVTEKGKDVELRCDPISGHTALYWYRQSLGQGLEFLIYFQGNSAPDKSGLPSDRFSAERTGGSVSTLTIQRTQQEDSAVYLCASSLLPGRPNYGYTFGSGTRLTVV.

This clonotype was seen a handful of times. This chain uses TRBV4-1 with TRBJ2-4; D may match TRBD1 or TRBD2 (5 bases each). Germline CDR1 reads MGHRA; CDR2 reads YSYEKL. This CDR3 is built from 17 residues. V was cut by 0 bases and J by 0 bases, with 12 bases left in between. The CDR3 spells CASSQEGRQLAKNIQYF. The CDR3 DNA is TGCGCCAGCAGCCAAGAAGGGAGACAGTTAGCCAAAAACATTCAGTACTTC.

In its sample, this clonotype was seen once. The rearrangement links TRBV20-1 to TRBJ1-5, with 8 positions matching TRBD1. From germline, CDR1 is DFQATT and CDR2 SNEGSKA (reference sequence). V shed 6 bases, J shed 5 bases, and the junction held 15 bases outside the gene matches. The CDR3 has 16 amino acids. The CDR3 sequence: CSAPTGELGTHQPQHF. The CDR3 nucleotides read TGCAGTGCACCGACAGGGGAATTGGGTACCCATCAGCCCCAGCATTTT.

The chain carries TRBV4-1 and TRBJ1-6; TRBD1 agrees at 7 bases. V trimming: 2 bases; J trimming: 6 bases; junction bases outside the gene matches: 7. Germline V gene sequence: CDR1 MGHRA, CDR2 YSYEKL. This CDR3 spans 16 amino acids. CDR3 sequence reads: CASSQPRDSLNSPLHF. As DNA, the CDR3 is TGCGCCAGCAGCCAACCTCGGGACAGCCTTAATTCACCCCTCCACTTT.

This sequence joins TRBV7-9 and TRBJ2-3; 10 bases map to TRBD2. From germline, CDR1 is SEHNR and CDR2 FQNEAQ (reference sequence). The V gene end was trimmed by 5 bases and the J gene end by 2 bases; junction bases not matched to a gene: 7. CDR3 length: 16 amino acids. CDR3 bases: TGTGCCAGCAGCCCAGGACTAGCGGACTTCACAGATACGCAGTATTTT. Amino acids: CASSPGLADFTDTQYF.

The V call is TRBV27, the J call TRBJ2-7; 11 bases match TRBD2. The V segment lost 5 bases and the J segment 1 base; nucleotides outside the gene matches: 13. The CDR3 loop spans 18 amino acids. Germline V gene lookup returns CDR1 MNHEY and CDR2 SMNVEV (reference sequence). In DNA form, the CDR3 reads TGTGCCAGCAGTCCGGATCCGGGACTAGCGGCGCGTTCCTACGAGCAGTACTTC. Translated, it gives CASSPDPGLAARSYEQYF.